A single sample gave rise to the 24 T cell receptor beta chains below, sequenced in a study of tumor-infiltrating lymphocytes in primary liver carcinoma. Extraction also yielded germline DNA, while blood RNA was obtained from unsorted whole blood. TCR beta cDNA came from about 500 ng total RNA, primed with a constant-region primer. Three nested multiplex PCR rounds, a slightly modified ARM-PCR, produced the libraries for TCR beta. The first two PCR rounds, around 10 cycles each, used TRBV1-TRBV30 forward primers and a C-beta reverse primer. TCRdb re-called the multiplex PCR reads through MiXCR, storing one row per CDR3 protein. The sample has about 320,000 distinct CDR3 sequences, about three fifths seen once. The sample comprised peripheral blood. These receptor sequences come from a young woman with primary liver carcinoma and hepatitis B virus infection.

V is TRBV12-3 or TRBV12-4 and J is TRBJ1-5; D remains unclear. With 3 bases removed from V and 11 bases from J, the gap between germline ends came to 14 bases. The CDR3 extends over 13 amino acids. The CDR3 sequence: CASSFGSGCSQHF. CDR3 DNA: TGTGCCAGCAGTTTTGGTTCTGGGTGCTCCCAGCATTTT.

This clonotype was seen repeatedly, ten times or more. The CDR3: CASRPRKTGLTDTQYF. The DNA of the CDR3 is TGTGCCAGCCGCCCCCGGAAGACAGGGCTTACAGATACGCAGTATTTT. The genes are TRBV11-2 and TRBJ2-3, with 7 bases aligning to TRBD1. The germline CDR1 and CDR2 sequences are SGHAT and FQNNGV. The CDR3 has 16 residues. With V trimmed by 8 bases and J by 3 bases, 14 bases remained unmatched.

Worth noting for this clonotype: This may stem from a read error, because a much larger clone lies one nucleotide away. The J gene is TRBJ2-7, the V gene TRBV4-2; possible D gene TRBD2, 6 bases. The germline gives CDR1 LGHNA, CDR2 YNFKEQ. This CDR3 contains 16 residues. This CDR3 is CVSSQESGDSSYEQYF. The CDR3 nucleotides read TGTGTCAGCAGCCAAGAATCGGGGGACTCTAGCTACGAGCAGTACTTC.

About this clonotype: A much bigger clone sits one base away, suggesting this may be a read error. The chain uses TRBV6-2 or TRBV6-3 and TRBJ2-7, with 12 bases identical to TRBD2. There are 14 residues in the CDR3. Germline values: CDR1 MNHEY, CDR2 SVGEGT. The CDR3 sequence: CASSTGTSGYVQYF. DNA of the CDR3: TGTGCCAGCAGCACCGGGACTAGCGGGTACGTGCAGTACTTC.

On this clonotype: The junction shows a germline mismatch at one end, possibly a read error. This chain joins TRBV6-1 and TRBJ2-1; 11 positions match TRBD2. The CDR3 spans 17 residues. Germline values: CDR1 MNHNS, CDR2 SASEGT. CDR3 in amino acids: CAGRPKPGLAVYNEQFF. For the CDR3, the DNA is TGTGCCGGCAGACCCAAGCCGGGACTAGCGGTTTACAATGAGCAGTTCTTC.

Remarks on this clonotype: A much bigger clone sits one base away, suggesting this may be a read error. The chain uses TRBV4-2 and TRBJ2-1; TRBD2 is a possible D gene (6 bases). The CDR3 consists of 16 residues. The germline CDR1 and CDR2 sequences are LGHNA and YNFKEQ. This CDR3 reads CASGQEGGTVYNEQFF. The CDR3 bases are TGTGCCAGCGGCCAAGAGGGCGGGACCGTCTACAATGAGCAGTTCTTC.

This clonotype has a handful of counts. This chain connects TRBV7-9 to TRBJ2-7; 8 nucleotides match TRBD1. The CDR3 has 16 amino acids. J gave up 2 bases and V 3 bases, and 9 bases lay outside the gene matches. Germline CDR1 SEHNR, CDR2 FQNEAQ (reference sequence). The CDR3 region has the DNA TGTGCCAGCAGCTTTCTCGGACAGGGTCGCACCTACGAGCAGTACTTC. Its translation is CASSFLGQGRTYEQYF.

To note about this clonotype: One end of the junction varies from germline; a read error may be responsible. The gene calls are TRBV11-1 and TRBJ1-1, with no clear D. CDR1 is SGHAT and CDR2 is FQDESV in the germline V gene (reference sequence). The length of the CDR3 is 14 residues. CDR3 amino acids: CASSLGSGNNEALF. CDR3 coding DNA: TGTGCCAGCAGCTTGGGGTCGGGGAACAATGAAGCTCTCTTT.

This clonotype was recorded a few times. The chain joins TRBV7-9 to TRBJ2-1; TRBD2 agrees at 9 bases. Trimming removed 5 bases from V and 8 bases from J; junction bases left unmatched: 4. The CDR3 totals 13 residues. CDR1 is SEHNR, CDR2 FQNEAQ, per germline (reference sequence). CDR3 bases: TGTGCCAGCAGCCCGACTAGCGGCGATGAGCAGTTCTTC. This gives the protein CASSPTSGDEQFF.

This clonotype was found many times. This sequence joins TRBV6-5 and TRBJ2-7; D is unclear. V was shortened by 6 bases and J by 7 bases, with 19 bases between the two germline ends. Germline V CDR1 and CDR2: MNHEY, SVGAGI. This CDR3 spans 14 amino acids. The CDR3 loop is CASSQVGRGGEQYF. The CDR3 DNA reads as TGTGCCAGCAGCCAGGTTGGACGTGGCGGAGAGCAGTACTTC.

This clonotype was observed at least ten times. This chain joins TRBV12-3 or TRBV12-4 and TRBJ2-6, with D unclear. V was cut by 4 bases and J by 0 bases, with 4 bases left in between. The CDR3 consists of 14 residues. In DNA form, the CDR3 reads TGTGCCAGCAGTTATAACTCTGGGGCCAACGTCCTGACTTTC. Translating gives CASSYNSGANVLTF.

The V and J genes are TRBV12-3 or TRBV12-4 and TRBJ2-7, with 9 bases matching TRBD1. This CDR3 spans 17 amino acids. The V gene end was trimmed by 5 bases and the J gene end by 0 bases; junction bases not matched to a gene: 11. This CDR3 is CASSLNRDRAFSYEQYF. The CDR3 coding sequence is TGTGCCAGCAGTCTGAACCGGGACAGGGCTTTCTCCTACGAGCAGTACTTC.

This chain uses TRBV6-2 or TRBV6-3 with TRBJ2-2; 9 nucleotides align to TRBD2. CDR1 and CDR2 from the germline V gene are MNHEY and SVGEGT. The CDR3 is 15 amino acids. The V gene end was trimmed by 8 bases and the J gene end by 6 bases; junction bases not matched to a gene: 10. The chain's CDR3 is CASRSRGLASGELFF. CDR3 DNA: TGTGCCAGCCGTTCCCGGGGACTAGCCTCCGGGGAGCTGTTTTTT.

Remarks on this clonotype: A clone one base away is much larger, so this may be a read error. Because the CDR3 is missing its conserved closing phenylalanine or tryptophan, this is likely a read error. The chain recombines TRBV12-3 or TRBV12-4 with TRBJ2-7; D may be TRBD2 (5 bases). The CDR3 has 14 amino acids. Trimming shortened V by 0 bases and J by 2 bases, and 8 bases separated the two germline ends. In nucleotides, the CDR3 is TGTGCCAGCAGTTTAGCGGGGAGCCCCTACGAGCAGTACTTA. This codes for CASSLAGSPYEQYL.

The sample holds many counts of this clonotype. The CDR3 protein is CASSRRRRETQYF. The CDR3 coding sequence is TGTGCCAGCAGTCGTCGGCGGCGGGAGACCCAGTACTTC. The V call is TRBV6-5, the J call TRBJ2-5, with no clear D. The CDR3 has 13 residues. The V end was cut by 5 bases, the J end by 5 bases, with 12 bases between. Germline-derived CDR1 and CDR2 are MNHEY and SVGAGI.

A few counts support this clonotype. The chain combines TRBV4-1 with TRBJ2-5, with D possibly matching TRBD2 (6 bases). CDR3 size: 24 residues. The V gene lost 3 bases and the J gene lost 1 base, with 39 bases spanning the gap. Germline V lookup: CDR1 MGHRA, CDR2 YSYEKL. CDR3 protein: CASSHPGVADIVKSSTMPQETQYF. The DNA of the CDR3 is TGCGCCAGCAGCCACCCCGGGGTAGCGGACATTGTCAAGAGCTCTACTATGCCCCAAGAGACCCAGTACTTC.

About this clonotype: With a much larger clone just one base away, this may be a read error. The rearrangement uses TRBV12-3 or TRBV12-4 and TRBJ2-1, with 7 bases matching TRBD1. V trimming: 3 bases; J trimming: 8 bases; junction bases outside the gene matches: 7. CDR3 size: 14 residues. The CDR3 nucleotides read TGTGCCAGCAGTTTTACAGGGGTATGGTATGAGCAGTTCTTC. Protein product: CASSFTGVWYEQFF.

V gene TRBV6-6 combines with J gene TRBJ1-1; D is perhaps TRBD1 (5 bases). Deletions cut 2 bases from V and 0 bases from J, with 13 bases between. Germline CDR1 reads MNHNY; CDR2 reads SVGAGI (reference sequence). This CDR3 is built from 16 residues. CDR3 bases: TGTGCCAGCAGTTACCCCCCGGCAGGGTTGAACACTGAAGCTTTCTTT. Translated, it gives CASSYPPAGLNTEAFF.

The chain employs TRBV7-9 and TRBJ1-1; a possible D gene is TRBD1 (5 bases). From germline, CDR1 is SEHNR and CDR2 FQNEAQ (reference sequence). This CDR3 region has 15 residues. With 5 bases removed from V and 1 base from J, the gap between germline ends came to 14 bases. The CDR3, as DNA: TGTGCCAGCAGCGGACGGGCCACAGGGAACACTGAAGCTTTCTTT. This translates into CASSGRATGNTEAFF.

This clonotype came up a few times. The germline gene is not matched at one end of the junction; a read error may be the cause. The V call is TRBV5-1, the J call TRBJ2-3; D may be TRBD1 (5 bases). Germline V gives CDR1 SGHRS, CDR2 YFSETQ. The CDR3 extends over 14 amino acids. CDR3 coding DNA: TGCGCCAGTAGCTTAACAGGAATCACAGATACGCAGTATTTT. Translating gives CASSLTGITDTQYF.

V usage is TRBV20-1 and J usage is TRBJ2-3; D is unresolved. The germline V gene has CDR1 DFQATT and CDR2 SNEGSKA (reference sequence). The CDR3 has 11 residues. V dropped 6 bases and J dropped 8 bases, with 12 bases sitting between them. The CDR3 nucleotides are TGCAGTGCACTCGCTTTGGGTACGCAGTATTTT. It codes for CSALALGTQYF.

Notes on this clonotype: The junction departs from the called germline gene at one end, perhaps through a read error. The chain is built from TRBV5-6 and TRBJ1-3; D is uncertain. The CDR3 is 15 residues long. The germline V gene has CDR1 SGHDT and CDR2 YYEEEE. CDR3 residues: CASSLVGEVGNTTYF. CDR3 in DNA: TGTGCCAGCAGCTTGGTTGGAGAGGTCGGAAACACCACATATTTT.

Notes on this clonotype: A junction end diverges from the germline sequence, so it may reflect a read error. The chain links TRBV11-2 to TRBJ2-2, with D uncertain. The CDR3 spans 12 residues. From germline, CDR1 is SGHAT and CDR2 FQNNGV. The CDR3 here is CASSLGWRELFF. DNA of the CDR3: TGTGCCAGTAGCTTAGGCTGGAGGGAGCTGTTTTTT.

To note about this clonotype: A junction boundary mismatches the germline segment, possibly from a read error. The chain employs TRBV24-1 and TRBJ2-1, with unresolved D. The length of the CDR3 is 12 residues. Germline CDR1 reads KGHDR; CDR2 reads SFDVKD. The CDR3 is CATSDFKDEHFF. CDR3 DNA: TGTGCCACCAGCGATTTTAAAGATGAGCACTTCTTC.